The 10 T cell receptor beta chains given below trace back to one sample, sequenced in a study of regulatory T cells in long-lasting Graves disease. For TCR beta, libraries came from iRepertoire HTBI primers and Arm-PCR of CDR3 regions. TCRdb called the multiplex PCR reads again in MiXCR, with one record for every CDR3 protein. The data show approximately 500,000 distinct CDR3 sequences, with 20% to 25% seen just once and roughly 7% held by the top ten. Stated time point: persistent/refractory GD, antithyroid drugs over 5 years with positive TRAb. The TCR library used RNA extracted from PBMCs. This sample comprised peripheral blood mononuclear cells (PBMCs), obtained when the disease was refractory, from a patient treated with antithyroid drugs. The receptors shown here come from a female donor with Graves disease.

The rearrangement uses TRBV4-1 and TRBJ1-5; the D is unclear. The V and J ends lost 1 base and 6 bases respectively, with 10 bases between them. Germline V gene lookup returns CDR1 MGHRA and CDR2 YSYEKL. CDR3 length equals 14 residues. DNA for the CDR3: TGCGCCAGCAGCCAAGTACTCTTGTCTCAGCCCCAGCATTTT. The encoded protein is CASSQVLLSQPQHF.

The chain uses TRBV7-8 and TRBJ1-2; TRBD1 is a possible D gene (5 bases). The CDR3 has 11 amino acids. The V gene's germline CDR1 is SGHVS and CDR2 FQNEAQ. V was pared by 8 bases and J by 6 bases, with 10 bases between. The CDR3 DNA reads TGTGCCAGCCAATGGGGGGATGGCTACACCTTC. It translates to CASQWGDGYTF.

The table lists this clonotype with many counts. The CDR3 DNA is TGTGCTAGTGGTTTGGACGGGACAGCGAAAGAGACCCAGTACTTC. Its protein is CASGLDGTAKETQYF. The chain has TRBV12-5 and TRBJ2-5, with 7 bases matching TRBD1. The CDR3 is made up of 15 amino acids. CDR1 and CDR2 (germline): LGHNT, FRNRAP. V shed 1 base and J 3 bases; nucleotides not matched to a gene: 5.

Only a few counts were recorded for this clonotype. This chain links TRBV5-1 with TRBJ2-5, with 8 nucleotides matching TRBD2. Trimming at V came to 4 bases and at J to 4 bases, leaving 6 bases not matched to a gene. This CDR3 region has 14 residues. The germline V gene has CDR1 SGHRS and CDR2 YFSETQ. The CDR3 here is CASSGGLVAETQYF. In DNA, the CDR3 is TGCGCCAGCAGCGGGGGACTAGTCGCAGAGACCCAGTACTTC.

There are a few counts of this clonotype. The CDR3, as DNA: TGTGCCAGCAGAGCAAGAGGAGAGCAGTACTTC. Translation: CASRARGEQYF. The gene calls are TRBV3-1 and TRBJ2-7; no clear D. Germline V CDR1 and CDR2: LGHDT, YNNKEL (reference sequence). The CDR3 runs to 11 residues. V gave up 6 bases and J gave up 7 bases, with 10 bases separating them.

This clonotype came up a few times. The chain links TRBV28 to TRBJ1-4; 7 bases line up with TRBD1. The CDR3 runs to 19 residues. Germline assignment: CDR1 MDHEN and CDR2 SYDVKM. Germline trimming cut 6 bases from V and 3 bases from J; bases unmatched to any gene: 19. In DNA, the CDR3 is TGTGCCAGCAGCACCCCTCGGACAGGTTCGTGGCAAGCTAATGAAAAACTGTTTTTT. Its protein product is CASSTPRTGSWQANEKLFF.

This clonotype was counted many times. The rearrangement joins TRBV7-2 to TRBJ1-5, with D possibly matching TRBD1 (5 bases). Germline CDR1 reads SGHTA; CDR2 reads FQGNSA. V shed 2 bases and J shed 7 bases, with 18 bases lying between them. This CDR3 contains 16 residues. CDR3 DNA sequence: TGTGCCAGCAGCTTATTATCAGCAGGGCCGGGGCAGCCCCAGCATTTT. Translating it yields CASSLLSAGPGQPQHF.

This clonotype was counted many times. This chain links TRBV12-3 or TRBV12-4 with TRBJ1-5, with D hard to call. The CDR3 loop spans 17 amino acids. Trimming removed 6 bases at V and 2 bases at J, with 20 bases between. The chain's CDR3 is CASSGPATREGNQPQHF. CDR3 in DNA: TGTGCCAGCAGCGGACCCGCTACTCGAGAGGGCAATCAGCCCCAGCATTTT.

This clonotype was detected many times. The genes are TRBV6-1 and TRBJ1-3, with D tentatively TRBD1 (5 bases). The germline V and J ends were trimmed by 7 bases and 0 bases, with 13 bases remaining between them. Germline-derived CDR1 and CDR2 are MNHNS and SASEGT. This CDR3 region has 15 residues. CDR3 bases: TGTGCCAGCATACTGGACACGTCCTCTGGAAACACCATATATTTT. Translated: CASILDTSSGNTIYF.

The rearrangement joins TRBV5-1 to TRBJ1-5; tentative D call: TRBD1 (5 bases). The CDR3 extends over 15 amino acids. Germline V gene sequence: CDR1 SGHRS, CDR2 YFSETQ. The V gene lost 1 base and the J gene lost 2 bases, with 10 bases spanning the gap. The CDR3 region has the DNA TGCGCCAGCAGCTTGACAGGAGCGGGCAATCAGCCCCAGCATTTT. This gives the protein CASSLTGAGNQPQHF.